This T cell receptor beta chain was recorded in a study of human T cells and chemical hapten exposure. Whole-study context: Largely, small differences in pooled library volume made per-sample TCR yields vary.

Time point indicated: patch test 2, 6 weeks after DPC sensitization. Treatment: therapeutic diphenylcyclopropenone sensitization with weekly scalp DPC. Individual cDNA molecules had unique molecular identifiers attached to them by the library. In the authors' methods: Sample TCR counts, which ranged from 23,224 to 690,600, had a median of around 93,000. TCRdb independently ran MiXCR on the RACE reads; one entry per CDR3 protein. These V and J calls originate from TCRdb's pipeline instead of the authors' own analysis. This sample has more than 85,000 distinct CDR3 sequences, with roughly a tenth found just once. This clonotype was observed at least ten times. Germline CDR1 SGDLS, CDR2 YYNGEE. After removal of 0 bases from V and 4 bases from J, the junction contained 7 bases not matched to a gene. The CDR3 covers 17 residues.

Sequencing used whole blood, obtained in connection with sensitization to the hapten diphenylcyclopropenone (DPC). The sequence came from a woman aged 40 to 50 with alopecia areata. Some clones in this sample may be carry-over from other donors' samples. The chain employs TRBV9 and TRBJ2-3; 11 bases match TRBD2. The CDR3 nucleotides are TGTGCCAGCAGCGTAGGTAGCGGGGGGGCATTGTCAGATACGCAGTATTTT. Translation gives CASSVGSGGALSDTQYF.